These 2 T cell receptor beta chains originate from one sample sequenced in a study of identical twins (dated by TCRdb to the mid-2010s). Library creation used 5' RACE. Sequencing instrument: Illumina HiSeq 2000. Through fastp at Q25 and MiXCR, TCRdb rebuilt clones from the public reads, retaining in-frame beta chains. Rows are unified per CDR3 protein, each entry keeping the most common DNA and genes. For this sample the table gives 700,000 to 950,000 distinct CDR3 sequences, of which 9% to 15% were detected only once. The leading ten clones occupy about 1.5% of the sample. This sample was shared with a second study, whose subject was yellow fever vaccine responses in identical twins.

The sequencing input was PBMCs. Every receptor here comes from a woman younger than 30 in good health.

V gene TRBV18 combines with J gene TRBJ1-3; D remains ambiguous. V lost 3 bases, J lost 0 bases, and 12 bases lay in between. The CDR3 is 16 amino acids. The V gene's germline CDR1 is KGHSH and CDR2 LQKENI. CDR3 DNA: TGTGCCAGCTCACCGACTAATGAGGTCTCTGGAAACACCATATATTTT. It is translated as CASSPTNEVSGNTIYF.

This clonotype was counted ten times or more. The J gene is TRBJ2-1, the V gene TRBV9; 10 nucleotides agree with TRBD2. Germline lookup yields CDR1 SGDLS and CDR2 YYNGEE. CDR3 length: 15 residues. Unmatched junction bases numbered 8, after V lost 4 bases and J lost 7 bases. This CDR3 is CASSHTAGGPNEQFF. In nucleotides, the CDR3 is TGTGCCAGCAGCCACACAGCGGGAGGGCCTAATGAGCAGTTCTTC.